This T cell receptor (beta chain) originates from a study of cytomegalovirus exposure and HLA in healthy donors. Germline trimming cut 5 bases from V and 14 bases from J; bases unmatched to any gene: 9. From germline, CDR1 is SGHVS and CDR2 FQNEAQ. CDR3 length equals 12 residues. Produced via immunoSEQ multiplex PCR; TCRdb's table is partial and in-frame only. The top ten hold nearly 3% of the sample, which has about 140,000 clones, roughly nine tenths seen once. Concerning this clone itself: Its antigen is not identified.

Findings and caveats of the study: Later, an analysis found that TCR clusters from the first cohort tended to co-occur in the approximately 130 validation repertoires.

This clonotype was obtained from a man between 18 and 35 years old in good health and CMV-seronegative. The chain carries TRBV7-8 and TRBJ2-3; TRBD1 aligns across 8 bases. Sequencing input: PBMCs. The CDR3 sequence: CASSRLGQGWYF. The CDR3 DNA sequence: TGTGCCAGCAGCCGTCTCGGACAGGGTTGGTATTTT.